This T cell receptor beta chain was sequenced during a study of blood T cell repertoires in COVID-19. Study at large: Nucleic acid was either cDNA or gDNA, and it came from T cells, B-cell-depleted T cells, or PBMCs.

Libraries were prepared by immunoSEQ multiplex PCR; TCRdb keeps only in-frame clonotypes and omits some of them. The table shows tens of thousands of clones, with about 88% occurring only once. The germline V gene has CDR1 SGHDN and CDR2 FVKESK. This CDR3 region has 15 residues. After removal of 4 bases from V and 3 bases from J, the junction contained 3 bases not matched to a gene. This chain uses TRBV14 with TRBJ2-1; 10 bases fit TRBD2. The sample comprised peripheral blood. This TCR came from a human donor in a cohort sampled during active COVID-19. This chain's CDR3 is CASSPRTSGYNEQFF. In DNA, the CDR3 is TGTGCCAGCAGCCCCCGGACTAGCGGCTACAATGAGCAGTTCTTC.